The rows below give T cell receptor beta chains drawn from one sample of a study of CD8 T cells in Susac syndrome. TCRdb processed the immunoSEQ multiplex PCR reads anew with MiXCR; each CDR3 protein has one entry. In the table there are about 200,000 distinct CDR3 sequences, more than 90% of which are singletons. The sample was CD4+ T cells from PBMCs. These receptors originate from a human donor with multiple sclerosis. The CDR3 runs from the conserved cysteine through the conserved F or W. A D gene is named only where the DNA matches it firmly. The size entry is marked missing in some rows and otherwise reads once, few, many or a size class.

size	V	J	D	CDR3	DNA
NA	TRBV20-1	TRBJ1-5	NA	CSASPDPGQPQHF	TGCAGTGCTAGTCCGGACCCAGGGCAGCCCCAGCATTTT
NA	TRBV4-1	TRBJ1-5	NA	CASSQGGLQASNQPQHF	TGCGCCAGCAGCCAAGGCGGTCTCCAGGCTAGCAATCAGCCCCAGCATTTT
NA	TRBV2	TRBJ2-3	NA	CASGRSTSPRTDTQYF	TGTGCCAGCGGTCGGAGTACTTCTCCACGGACAGATACGCAGTATTTT
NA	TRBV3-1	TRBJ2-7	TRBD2	CASSQGRGAYEQYF	TGTGCCAGCAGCCAGGGCCGGGGGGCCTACGAGCAGTACTTC
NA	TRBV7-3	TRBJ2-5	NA	CASSLLDGGSETQYF	TGTGCCAGCAGCTTATTGGACGGAGGGTCGGAGACCCAGTACTTC
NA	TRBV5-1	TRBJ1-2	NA	CASSLPGGINYGYTF	TGCGCCAGCAGCTTGCCAGGTGGGATCAACTATGGCTACACCTTC
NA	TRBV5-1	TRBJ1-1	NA	CASSSGTETEAFF	TGCGCCAGCAGCTCCGGGACGGAAACTGAAGCTTTCTTT
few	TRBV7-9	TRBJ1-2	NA	CASSPGPGYGYTF	TGTGCCAGCAGCCCGGGCCCGGGGTATGGCTACACCTTC
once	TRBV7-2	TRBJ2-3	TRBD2	CASSRTSGGVDTQYF	TGTGCCAGCAGCCGGACTAGCGGGGGGGTTGATACGCAGTATTTT
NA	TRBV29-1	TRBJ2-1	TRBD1	CSLSGTGQSNEQFF	TGCAGCTTATCCGGGACAGGCCAGTCCAATGAGCAGTTCTTC
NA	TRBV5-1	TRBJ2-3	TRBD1	CASSRQGADTDTQYF	TGCGCCAGCAGCCGGCAGGGGGCTGACACAGATACGCAGTATTTT
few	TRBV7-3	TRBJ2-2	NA	CASSPLANTGELFF	TGTGCCAGCAGCCCACTCGCGAACACCGGGGAGCTGTTTTTT
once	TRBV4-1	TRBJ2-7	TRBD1	CASSLRGGAYEQYF	TGCGCCAGCAGCCTGAGAGGGGGCGCCTACGAGCAGTACTTC
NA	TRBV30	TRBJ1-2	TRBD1	CAWGRGLHGYTF	TGTGCCTGGGGCAGGGGGCTTCATGGCTACACCTTC
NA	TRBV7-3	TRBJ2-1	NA	CASSLSGGNYNEQFF	TGTGCCAGCAGCTTATCCGGGGGAAACTACAATGAGCAGTTCTTC
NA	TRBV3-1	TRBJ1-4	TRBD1	CASRLQGVTEKLFF	TGTGCCAGCCGTCTACAGGGGGTAACCGAAAAACTGTTTTTT
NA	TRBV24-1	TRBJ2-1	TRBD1	CATSDLSRDSNEQFF	TGTGCCACCAGTGATTTGTCCCGGGACAGCAATGAGCAGTTCTTC
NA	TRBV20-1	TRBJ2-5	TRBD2	CSARASGSWEETQYF	TGCAGTGCTAGAGCTAGCGGGAGTTGGGAGGAGACCCAGTACTTC
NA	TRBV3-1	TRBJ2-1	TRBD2	CASRDGGAGNEQFF	TGTGCCAGCAGAGACGGGGGGGCCGGCAATGAGCAGTTCTTC
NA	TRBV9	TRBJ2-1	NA	CASSVGSTHNEQFF	TGTGCCAGCAGCGTAGGTTCTACCCACAATGAGCAGTTCTTC
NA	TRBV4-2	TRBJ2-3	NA	CASSQKGHTDTQYF	TGTGCCAGCAGCCAGAAGGGTCACACAGATACGCAGTATTTT
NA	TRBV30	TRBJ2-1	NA	CAWVKGGNNEQFF	TGTGCCTGGGTCAAGGGAGGAAACAATGAGCAGTTCTTC
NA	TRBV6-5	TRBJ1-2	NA	CASSYSPSTGYGYTF	TGTGCCAGCAGTTACTCGCCCAGCACGGGGTATGGCTACACCTTC
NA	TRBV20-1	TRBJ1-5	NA	CSVGNHGPQLF	TGCAGTGTGGGGAACCACGGACCCCAGCTTTTT
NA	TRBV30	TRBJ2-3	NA	CAWSVPVGHTQYF	TGTGCCTGGAGTGTACCGGTCGGTCATACGCAGTATTTT
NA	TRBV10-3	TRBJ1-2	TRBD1	CAMSGQGGLGYTF	TGTGCCATGTCGGGACAGGGGGGCTTGGGCTACACCTTC
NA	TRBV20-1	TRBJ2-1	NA	CSAASGNSYNEQFF	TGCAGTGCCGCATCGGGTAACTCCTACAATGAGCAGTTCTTC
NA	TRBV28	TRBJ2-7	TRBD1	CASTIGQGQGEQYF	TGTGCCAGCACCATAGGACAGGGCCAGGGGGAGCAGTACTTC
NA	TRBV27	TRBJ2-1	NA	CASSLHRQSNEQFF	TGTGCCAGCAGTCTCCATCGACAGTCGAATGAGCAGTTCTTC
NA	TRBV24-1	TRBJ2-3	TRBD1	CATSDGDRGFADTQYF	TGTGCCACCAGTGATGGGGACAGGGGGTTCGCAGATACGCAGTATTTT
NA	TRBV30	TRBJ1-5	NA	CAWSRGNNYQPQHF	TGTGCCTGGAGTCGAGGGAACAACTATCAGCCCCAGCATTTT
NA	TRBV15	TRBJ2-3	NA	CATSRVQDTQYF	TGTGCCACCAGCAGAGTTCAAGATACGCAGTATTTT
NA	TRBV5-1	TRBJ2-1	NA	CASSLRGLWNEQFF	TGCGCCAGCAGCTTGAGGGGCCTGTGGAATGAGCAGTTCTTC
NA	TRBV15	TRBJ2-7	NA	CATSRDPATTYEQYF	TGTGCCACCAGCAGAGATCCCGCTACAACCTACGAGCAGTACTTC
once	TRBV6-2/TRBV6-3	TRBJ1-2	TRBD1	CASSYAQGPSNYGYTF	TGTGCCAGCAGTTACGCACAGGGGCCTTCTAACTATGGCTACACCTTC
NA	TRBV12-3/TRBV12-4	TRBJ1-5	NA	CASSEPGAAGLGQHF	TGTGCCAGCAGCGAACCAGGGGCCGCGGGGTTAGGCCAGCATTTT
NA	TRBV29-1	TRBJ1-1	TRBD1	CSVDPGQIMNTEAFF	TGCAGCGTTGATCCGGGACAGATCATGAACACTGAAGCTTTCTTT
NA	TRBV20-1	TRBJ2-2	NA	CSARDGGGNTGELFF	TGCAGTGCTAGAGATGGGGGAGGGAACACCGGGGAGCTGTTTTTT
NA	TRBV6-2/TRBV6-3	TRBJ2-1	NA	CASSYSRTTPRTYNEQFF	TGTGCCAGCAGTTACTCCCGGACTACTCCGAGGACCTACAATGAGCAGTTCTTC
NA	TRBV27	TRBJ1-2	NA	CATKKGTSSGYTF	TGTGCCACCAAAAAGGGGACTTCCTCTGGCTACACCTTC
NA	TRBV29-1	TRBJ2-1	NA	CSVTKPRDRTYNEQFF	TGCAGCGTTACGAAACCCCGGGACCGTACCTACAATGAGCAGTTCTTC
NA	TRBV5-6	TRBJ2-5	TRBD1	CASSSNRGPGTQYF	TGTGCCAGCAGCTCAAACAGGGGTCCGGGGACCCAGTACTTC
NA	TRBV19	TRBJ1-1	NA	CASSTRMNTEAFF	TGTGCCAGTAGTACACGGATGAACACTGAAGCTTTCTTT
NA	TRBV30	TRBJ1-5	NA	CAAGESQPQHF	TGTGCCGCAGGAGAAAGTCAGCCCCAGCATTTT